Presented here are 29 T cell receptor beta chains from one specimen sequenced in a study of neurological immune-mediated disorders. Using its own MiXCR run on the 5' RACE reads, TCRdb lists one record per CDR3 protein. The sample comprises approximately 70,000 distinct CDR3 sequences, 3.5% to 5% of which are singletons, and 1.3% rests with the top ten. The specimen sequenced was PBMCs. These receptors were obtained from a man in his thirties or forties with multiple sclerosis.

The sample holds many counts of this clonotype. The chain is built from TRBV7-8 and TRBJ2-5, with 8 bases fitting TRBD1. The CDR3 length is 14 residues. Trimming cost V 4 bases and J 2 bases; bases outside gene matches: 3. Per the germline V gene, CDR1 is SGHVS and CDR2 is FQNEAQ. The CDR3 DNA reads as TGTGCCAGCAGCTCACGGGACAGGCAAGAGACCCAGTACTTC. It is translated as CASSSRDRQETQYF.

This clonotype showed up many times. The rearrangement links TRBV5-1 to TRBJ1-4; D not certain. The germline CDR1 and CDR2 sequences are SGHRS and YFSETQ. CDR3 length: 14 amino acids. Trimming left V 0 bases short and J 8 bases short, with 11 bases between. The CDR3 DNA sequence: TGCGCCAGCAGCTTGGAACCCGAAGTGGAAAAACTGTTTTTT. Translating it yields CASSLEPEVEKLFF.

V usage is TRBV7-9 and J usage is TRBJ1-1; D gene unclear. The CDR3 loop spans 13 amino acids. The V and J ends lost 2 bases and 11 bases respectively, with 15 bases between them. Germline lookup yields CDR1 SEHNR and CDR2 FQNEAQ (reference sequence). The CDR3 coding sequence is TGTGCCAGCAGCTTACCGGAACAAATGGACGCTTTCTTT. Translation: CASSLPEQMDAFF.

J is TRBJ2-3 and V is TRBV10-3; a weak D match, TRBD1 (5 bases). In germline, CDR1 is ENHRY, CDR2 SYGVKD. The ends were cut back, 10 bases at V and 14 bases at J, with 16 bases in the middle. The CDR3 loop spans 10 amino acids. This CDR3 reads CATPNPQGYF. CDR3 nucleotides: TGTGCCACGCCTAATCCGCAGGGGTATTTT.

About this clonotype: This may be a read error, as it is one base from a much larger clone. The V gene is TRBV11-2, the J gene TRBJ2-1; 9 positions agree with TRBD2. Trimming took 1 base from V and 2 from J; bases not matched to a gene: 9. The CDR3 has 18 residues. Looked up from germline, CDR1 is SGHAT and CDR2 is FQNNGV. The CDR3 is CASSLVDFSGGPYNEQFF. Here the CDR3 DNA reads TGTGCCAGCAGCTTAGTCGATTTTAGCGGGGGCCCCTACAATGAGCAGTTCTTC. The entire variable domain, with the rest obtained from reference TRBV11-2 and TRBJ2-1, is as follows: EAGVAQSPRYKIIEKRQSVAFWCNPISGHATLYWYQQILGQGPKLLIQFQNNGVVDDSQLPKDRFSAERLKGVDSTLKIQPAKLEDSAVYLCASSLVDFSGGPYNEQFFGPGTRLTVL.

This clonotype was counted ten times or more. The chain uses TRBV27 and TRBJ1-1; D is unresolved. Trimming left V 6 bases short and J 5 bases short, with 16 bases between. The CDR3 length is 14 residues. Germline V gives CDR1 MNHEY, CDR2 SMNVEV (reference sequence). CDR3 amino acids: CASRSGEIWTEAFF. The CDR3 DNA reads TGTGCCAGCAGATCTGGGGAGATATGGACTGAAGCTTTCTTT.

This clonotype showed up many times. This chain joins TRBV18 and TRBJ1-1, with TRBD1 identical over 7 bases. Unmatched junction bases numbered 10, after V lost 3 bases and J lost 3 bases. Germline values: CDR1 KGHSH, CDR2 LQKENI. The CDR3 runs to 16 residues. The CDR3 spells CASSPLATGSDTEAFF. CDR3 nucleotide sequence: TGTGCCAGCTCACCCCTCGCGACAGGGAGCGACACTGAAGCTTTCTTT. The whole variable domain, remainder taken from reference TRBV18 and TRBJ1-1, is NAGVMQNPRHLVRRRGQEARLRCSPMKGHSHVYWYRQLPEEGLKFMVYLQKENIIDESGMPKERFSAEFPKEGPSILRIQQVVRGDSAAYFCASSPLATGSDTEAFFGQGTRLTVV.

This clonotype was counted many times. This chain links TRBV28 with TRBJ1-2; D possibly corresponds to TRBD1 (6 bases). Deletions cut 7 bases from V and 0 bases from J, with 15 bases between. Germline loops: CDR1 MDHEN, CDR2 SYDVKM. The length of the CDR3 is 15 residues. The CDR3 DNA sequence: TGTGCCAGCACCTCGACAGGCGGCACTAACTATGGCTACACCTTC. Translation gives CASTSTGGTNYGYTF.

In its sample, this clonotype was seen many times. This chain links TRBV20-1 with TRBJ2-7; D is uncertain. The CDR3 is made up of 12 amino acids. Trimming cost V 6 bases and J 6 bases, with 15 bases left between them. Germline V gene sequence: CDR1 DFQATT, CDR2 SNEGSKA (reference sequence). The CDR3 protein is CSAARSDFEQYF. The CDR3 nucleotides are TGCAGTGCCGCAAGGTCCGATTTCGAGCAGTACTTC.

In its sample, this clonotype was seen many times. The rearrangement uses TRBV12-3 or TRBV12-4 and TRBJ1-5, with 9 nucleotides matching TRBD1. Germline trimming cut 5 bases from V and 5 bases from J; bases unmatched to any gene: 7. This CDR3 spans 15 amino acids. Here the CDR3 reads CASSIGQGSYQPQHF. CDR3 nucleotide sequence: TGTGCCAGCAGTATCGGACAGGGGTCGTATCAGCCCCAGCATTTT.

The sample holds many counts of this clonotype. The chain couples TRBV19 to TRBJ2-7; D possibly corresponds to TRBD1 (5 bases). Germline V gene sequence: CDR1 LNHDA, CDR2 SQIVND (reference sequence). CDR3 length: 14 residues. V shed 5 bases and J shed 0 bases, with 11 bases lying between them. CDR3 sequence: CASSPGAASYEQYF. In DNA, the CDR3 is TGTGCCAGTAGTCCTGGGGCGGCCTCCTACGAGCAGTACTTC.

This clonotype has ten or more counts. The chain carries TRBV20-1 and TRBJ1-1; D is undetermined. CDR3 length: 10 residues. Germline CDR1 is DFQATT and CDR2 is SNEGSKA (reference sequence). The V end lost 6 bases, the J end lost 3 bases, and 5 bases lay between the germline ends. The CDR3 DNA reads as TGCAGTGCCCCGTACACTGAAGCTTTCTTT. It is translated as CSAPYTEAFF.

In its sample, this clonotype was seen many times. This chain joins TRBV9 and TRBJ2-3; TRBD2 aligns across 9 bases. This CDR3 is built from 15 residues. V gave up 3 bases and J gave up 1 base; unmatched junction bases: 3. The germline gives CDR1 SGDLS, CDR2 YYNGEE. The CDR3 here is CASSAASGGTDTQYF. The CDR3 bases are TGTGCCAGCAGCGCCGCTAGCGGGGGCACAGATACGCAGTATTTT.

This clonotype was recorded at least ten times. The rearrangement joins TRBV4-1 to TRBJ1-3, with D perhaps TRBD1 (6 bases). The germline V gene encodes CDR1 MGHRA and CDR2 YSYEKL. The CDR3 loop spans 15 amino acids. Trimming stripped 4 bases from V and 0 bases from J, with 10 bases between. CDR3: CASSRNRDSGNTIYF. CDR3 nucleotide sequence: TGCGCCAGCAGCCGAAACAGGGACTCTGGAAACACCATATATTTT.

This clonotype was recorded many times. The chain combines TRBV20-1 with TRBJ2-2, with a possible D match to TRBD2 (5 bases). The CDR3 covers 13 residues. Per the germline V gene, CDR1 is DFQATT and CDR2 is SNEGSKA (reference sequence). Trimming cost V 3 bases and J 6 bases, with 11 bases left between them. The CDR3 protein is CSASVGVPGELFF. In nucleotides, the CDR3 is TGCAGTGCTAGTGTCGGGGTTCCCGGGGAGCTGTTTTTT.

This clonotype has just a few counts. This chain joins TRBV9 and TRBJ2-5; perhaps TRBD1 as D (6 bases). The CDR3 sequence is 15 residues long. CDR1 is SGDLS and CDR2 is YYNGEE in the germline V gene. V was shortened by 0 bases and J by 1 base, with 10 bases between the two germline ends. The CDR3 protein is CASSVGTALQETQYF. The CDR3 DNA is TGTGCCAGCAGCGTAGGGACAGCCCTCCAAGAGACCCAGTACTTC.

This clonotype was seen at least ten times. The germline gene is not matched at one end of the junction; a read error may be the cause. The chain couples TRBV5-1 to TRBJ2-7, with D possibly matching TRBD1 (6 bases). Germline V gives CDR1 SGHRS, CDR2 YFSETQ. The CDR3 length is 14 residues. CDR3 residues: CASSLTGYSNEQYF. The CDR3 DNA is TGCGCCAGCAGCTTAACAGGGTACTCCAACGAGCAGTACTTC.

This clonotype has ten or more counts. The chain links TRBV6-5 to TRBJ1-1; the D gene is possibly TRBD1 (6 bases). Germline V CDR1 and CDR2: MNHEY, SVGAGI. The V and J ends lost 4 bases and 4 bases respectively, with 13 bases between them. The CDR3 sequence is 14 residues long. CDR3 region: CASSSAQGFTEAFF. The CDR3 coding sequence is TGTGCCAGCAGTTCGGCTCAGGGGTTCACTGAAGCTTTCTTT.

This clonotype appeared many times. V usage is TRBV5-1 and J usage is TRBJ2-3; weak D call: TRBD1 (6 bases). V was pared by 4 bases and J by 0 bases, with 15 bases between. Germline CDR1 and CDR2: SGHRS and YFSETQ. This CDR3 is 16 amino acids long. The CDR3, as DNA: TGCGCCAGCAGCCCGGGATGGGGGCGCAGCACAGATACGCAGTATTTT. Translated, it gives CASSPGWGRSTDTQYF.

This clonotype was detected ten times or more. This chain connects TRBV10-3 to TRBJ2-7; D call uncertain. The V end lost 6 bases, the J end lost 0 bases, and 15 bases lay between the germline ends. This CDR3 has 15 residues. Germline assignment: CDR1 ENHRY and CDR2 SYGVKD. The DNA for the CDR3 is TGTGCCATCAGGTCCGTCGGTGGTAACTCCTACGAGCAGTACTTC. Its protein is CAIRSVGGNSYEQYF.

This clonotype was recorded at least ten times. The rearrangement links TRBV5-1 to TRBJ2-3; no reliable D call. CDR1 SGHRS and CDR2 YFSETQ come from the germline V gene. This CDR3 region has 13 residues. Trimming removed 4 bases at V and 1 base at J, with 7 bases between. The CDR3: CASSLGRTDTQYF. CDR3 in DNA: TGCGCCAGCAGCCTCGGTCGCACAGATACGCAGTATTTT.

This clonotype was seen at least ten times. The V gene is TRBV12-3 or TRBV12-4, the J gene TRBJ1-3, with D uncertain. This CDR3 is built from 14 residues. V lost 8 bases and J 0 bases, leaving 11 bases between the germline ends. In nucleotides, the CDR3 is TGTGCCAGCCGACAAAAGGGCTCTGGAAACACCATATATTTT. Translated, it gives CASRQKGSGNTIYF.

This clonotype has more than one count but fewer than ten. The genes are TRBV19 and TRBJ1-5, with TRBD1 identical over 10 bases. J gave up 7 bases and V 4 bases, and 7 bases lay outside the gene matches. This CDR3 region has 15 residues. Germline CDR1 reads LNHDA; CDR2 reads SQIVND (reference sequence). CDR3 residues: CASSKGQGPAQPQHF. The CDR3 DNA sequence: TGTGCCAGTAGTAAGGGACAGGGGCCCGCACAGCCCCAGCATTTT.

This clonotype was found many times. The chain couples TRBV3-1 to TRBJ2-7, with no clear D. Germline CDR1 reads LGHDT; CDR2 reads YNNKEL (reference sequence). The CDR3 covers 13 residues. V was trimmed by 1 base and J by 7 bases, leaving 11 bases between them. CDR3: CASSQVVRSEQYF. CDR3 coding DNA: TGTGCCAGCAGCCAAGTGGTCCGTTCAGAGCAGTACTTC.

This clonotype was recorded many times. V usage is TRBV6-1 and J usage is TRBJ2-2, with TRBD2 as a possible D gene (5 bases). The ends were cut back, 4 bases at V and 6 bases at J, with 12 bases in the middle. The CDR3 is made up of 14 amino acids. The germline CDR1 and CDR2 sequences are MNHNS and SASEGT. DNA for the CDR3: TGTGCCAGCAGTGTGACCCAGAGGGCCGGGGAGCTGTTTTTT. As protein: CASSVTQRAGELFF.

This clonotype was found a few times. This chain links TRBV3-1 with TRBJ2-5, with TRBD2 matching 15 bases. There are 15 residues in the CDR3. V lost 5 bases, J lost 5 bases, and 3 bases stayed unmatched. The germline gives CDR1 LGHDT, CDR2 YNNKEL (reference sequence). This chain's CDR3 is CASSGLAGGGETQYF. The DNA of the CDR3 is TGTGCCAGCAGCGGACTAGCGGGGGGGGGGGAGACCCAGTACTTC.

The CDR3 protein is CASTRTRQASEAFF. The CDR3 nucleotides are TGTGCCAGCACCCGAACCCGACAGGCAAGTGAAGCTTTCTTT. The rearrangement links TRBV6-6 to TRBJ1-1; a possible D gene is TRBD1 (6 bases). The length of the CDR3 is 14 residues. Deletions cut 7 bases from V and 7 bases from J, with 19 bases between. CDR1 and CDR2 (germline): MNHNY, SVGAGI (reference sequence).

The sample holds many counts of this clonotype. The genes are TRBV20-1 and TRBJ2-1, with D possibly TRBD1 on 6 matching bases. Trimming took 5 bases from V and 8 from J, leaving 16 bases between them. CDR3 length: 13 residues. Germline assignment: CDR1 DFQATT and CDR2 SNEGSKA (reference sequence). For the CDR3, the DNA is TGCAGTGCTCTCGACACCAGGGGCGATGAGCAGTTCTTC. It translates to CSALDTRGDEQFF.

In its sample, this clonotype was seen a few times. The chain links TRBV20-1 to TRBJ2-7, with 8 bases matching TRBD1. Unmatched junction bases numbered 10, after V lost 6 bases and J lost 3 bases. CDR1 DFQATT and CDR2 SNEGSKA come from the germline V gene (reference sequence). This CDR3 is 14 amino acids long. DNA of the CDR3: TGCAGTGCCCCGAGGACAGGGCGGCTCTACGAGCAGTACTTC. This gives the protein CSAPRTGRLYEQYF.